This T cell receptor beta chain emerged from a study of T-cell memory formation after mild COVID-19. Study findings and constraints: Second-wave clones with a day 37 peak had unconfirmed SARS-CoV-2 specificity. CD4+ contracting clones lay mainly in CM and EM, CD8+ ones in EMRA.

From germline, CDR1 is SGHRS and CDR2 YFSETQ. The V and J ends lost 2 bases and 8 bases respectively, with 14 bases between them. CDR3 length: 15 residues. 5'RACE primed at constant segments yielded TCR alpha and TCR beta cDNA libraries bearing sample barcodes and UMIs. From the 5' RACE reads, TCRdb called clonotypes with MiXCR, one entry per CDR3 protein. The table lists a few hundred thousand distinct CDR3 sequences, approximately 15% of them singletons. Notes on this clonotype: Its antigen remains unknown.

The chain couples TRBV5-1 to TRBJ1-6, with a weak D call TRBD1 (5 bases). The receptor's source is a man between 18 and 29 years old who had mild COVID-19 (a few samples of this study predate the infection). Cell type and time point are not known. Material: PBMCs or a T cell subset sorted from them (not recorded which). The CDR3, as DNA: TGCGCCAGCAGCTTCGGGACGGGGTCTTATTCACCCCTCCACTTT. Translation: CASSFGTGSYSPLHF.